Listed here are 23 T cell receptor beta chains from one sample, sequenced in a study of T-cell memory formation after mild COVID-19. Using its own MiXCR run on the 5' RACE reads, TCRdb lists one record per CDR3 protein. The sample yields roughly 190,000 distinct CDR3 sequences, 25% to 35% seen once. The sample consisted of PBMCs or a T cell subset sorted from them (not recorded which). These receptors were collected from an adult woman who had mild COVID-19 (a few samples of this study predate the infection). Cell type and time point are not known.

A word on this clonotype: A read error may account for a junction end that differs from germline. The rearrangement uses TRBV12-3 or TRBV12-4 and TRBJ2-3, with unresolved D. The CDR3 has 14 amino acids. CDR3 residues: CASRRSPYTDTQYF. The CDR3, as DNA: TGCGCCAGCAGGAGAAGCCCTTACACAGATACGCAGTATTTT.

The J gene is TRBJ2-5, the V gene TRBV20-1; TRBD2 matches at 14 bases. The CDR3 has 15 amino acids. Germline V gene data show CDR1 as DFQATT and CDR2 as SNEGSKA (reference sequence). V lost 1 base, J lost 5 bases, and 3 bases stayed unmatched. The CDR3 reads CSARAGTSGSETQYF. CDR3 DNA: TGCAGTGCTAGAGCCGGGACTAGCGGGAGTGAGACCCAGTACTTC.

The sample holds a few counts of this clonotype. The CDR3 nucleotides are TGTGCCACCAGTGATGAGGGAGGAAGGGAGACCCAGTACTTC. Amino acids: CATSDEGGRETQYF. This chain joins TRBV24-1 and TRBJ2-5; D is perhaps TRBD2 (6 bases). CDR1 and CDR2 from the germline V gene are KGHDR and SFDVKD. V lost 3 bases and J 5 bases, leaving 12 bases between the germline ends. The length of the CDR3 is 14 residues.

The chain recombines TRBV5-6 with TRBJ1-6; D call uncertain. Germline V gives CDR1 SGHDT, CDR2 YYEEEE. This CDR3 has 17 amino acids. With 2 bases removed from V and 0 bases from J, the gap between germline ends came to 12 bases. The CDR3 DNA reads TGTGCCAGCAGCTTAAACCCAATTCGCTCCTATAATTCACCCCTCCACTTT. Its protein product is CASSLNPIRSYNSPLHF.

The chain recombines TRBV9 with TRBJ2-2; the match to TRBD2 covers 7 bases. Germline loops: CDR1 SGDLS, CDR2 YYNGEE. This CDR3 has 15 residues. V lost 2 bases, J lost 2 bases, and 3 bases stayed unmatched. This CDR3 is CASSVASGNTGELFF. The DNA of the CDR3 is TGTGCCAGCAGCGTCGCTAGCGGAAACACCGGGGAGCTGTTTTTT.

This clonotype was found a few times. This sequence joins TRBV24-1 and TRBJ2-1; D ambiguous. The CDR3 extends over 14 amino acids. Trimming cost V 3 bases and J 9 bases, with 14 bases left between them. Germline loops: CDR1 KGHDR, CDR2 SFDVKD. CDR3 loop: CATSDTNSGGEQFF. The CDR3 DNA sequence: TGTGCCACCAGTGATACCAATTCGGGCGGTGAGCAGTTCTTC.

The chain carries TRBV29-1 and TRBJ2-7; a possible D gene is TRBD1 (6 bases). This CDR3 is 14 amino acids long. Trimming removed 5 bases from V and 3 bases from J, with 17 bases in between. The V gene's germline CDR1 is SQVTM and CDR2 ANQGSEA. The CDR3 DNA follows: TGCAGCGTTCGTCGAGAAGGGGGTTACTACGAGCAGTACTTC. This sequence encodes CSVRREGGYYEQYF.

The chain carries TRBV3-1 and TRBJ1-5; D may be TRBD1 (5 bases). V lost 4 bases, J lost 3 bases, and 19 bases lay in between. This CDR3 comprises 17 residues. Germline V gene lookup returns CDR1 LGHDT and CDR2 YNNKEL (reference sequence). The CDR3 loop reads CASSPGARGRINQPQHF. DNA of the CDR3: TGTGCCAGCAGCCCTGGGGCACGGGGGAGAATCAATCAGCCCCAGCATTTT.

Ten or more counts support this clonotype. The J gene is TRBJ1-5, the V gene TRBV20-1; 7 bases map to TRBD1. Germline lookup yields CDR1 DFQATT and CDR2 SNEGSKA (reference sequence). V lost 0 bases to trimming and J lost 0 bases; unmatched junction nucleotides: 5. CDR3 size: 16 residues. Here the CDR3 DNA reads TGCAGTGCTAGAGACAGGGGGATATATAGCAATCAGCCCCAGCATTTT. This sequence encodes CSARDRGIYSNQPQHF.

V is TRBV11-2 and J is TRBJ2-1; D remains ambiguous. The CDR3 spans 16 residues. Germline V gene sequence: CDR1 SGHAT, CDR2 FQNNGV. V lost 0 bases, J lost 0 bases, and 9 bases lay in between. CDR3 DNA: TGTGCCAGCAGCTTAGAAACGGGTTCCTCCTACAATGAGCAGTTCTTC. Amino acids: CASSLETGSSYNEQFF.

The sample holds a few counts of this clonotype. The genes are TRBV27 and TRBJ2-7; 7 bases map to TRBD2. This CDR3 contains 14 residues. The germline gives CDR1 MNHEY, CDR2 SMNVEV (reference sequence). Trimming cost V 4 bases and J 0 bases; bases outside gene matches: 3. CDR3: CASSYTSDSYEQYF. The CDR3, as DNA: TGTGCCAGCAGTTACACTAGCGACTCCTACGAGCAGTACTTC.

This clonotype has a handful of counts. The chain employs TRBV27 and TRBJ2-7; D possibly uses TRBD1 or TRBD2 (5 bases each). CDR3 length: 13 amino acids. The ends were cut back, 3 bases at V and 2 bases at J, with 8 bases in the middle. Germline-derived CDR1 and CDR2 are MNHEY and SMNVEV (reference sequence). The CDR3 reads CASSLGVAYEQYF. The DNA for the CDR3 is TGTGCCAGCAGTTTGGGGGTCGCCTACGAGCAGTACTTC.

This clonotype has just a few counts. The rearrangement uses TRBV12-3 or TRBV12-4 and TRBJ2-1, with 9 bases lining up with TRBD1. The trim removed 2 bases at V and 8 bases at J, leaving 10 bases unmatched. CDR3 length: 16 residues. CDR3 sequence: CASSLNGGTGWDEQFF. DNA for the CDR3: TGTGCCAGCAGTTTAAACGGTGGGACAGGGTGGGATGAGCAGTTCTTC.

This clonotype was detected ten times or more. The V gene is TRBV10-3, the J gene TRBJ2-3; 8 positions agree with TRBD2. Germline lookup yields CDR1 ENHRY and CDR2 SYGVKD. The trim removed 0 bases at V and 3 bases at J, leaving 11 bases unmatched. The CDR3 covers 18 residues. CDR3 nucleotide sequence: TGTGCCATCAGTGAGTCGGTTCTGAAGCGGGGGAGGACAGATACGCAGTATTTT. Protein: CAISESVLKRGRTDTQYF.

The chain links TRBV14 to TRBJ2-1; TRBD2 matches at 12 bases. The length of the CDR3 is 16 residues. The V segment lost 4 bases and the J segment 11 bases; nucleotides outside the gene matches: 12. Germline CDR1 SGHDN, CDR2 FVKESK. In DNA, the CDR3 is TGTGCCAGCAGCCCCAGACTAGCGGGGGATTATAAAAAGCAGTTCTTC. Translating it yields CASSPRLAGDYKKQFF.

This clonotype was seen only a few times. CDR3 sequence: CASKGTSGIHEQFF. Written as DNA, the CDR3 is TGTGCCAGCAAGGGGACTAGCGGGATCCATGAGCAGTTCTTC. V and J are TRBV6-2 or TRBV6-3 and TRBJ2-1; 13 bases map to TRBD2. CDR1 is MNHEY and CDR2 is SVGEGT in the germline V gene. V dropped 7 bases and J dropped 8; count of bases not matched to a gene: 5. The CDR3 extends over 14 amino acids.

This clonotype was observed a few times. V and J are TRBV7-9 and TRBJ2-7; the D gene is possibly TRBD1 (5 bases). V shed 5 bases and J shed 4 bases, with 15 bases lying between them. Germline assignment: CDR1 SEHNR and CDR2 FQNEAQ (reference sequence). The CDR3 totals 14 residues. CDR3 sequence (DNA): TGTGCCAGCAGCCCTCGTTTAAGGGGTTACGAGCAGTACTTC. Translating gives CASSPRLRGYEQYF.

Only a few counts were recorded for this clonotype. The rearrangement joins TRBV10-3 to TRBJ1-5; D might be TRBD1 (5 bases). The CDR3 length is 18 residues. Germline-derived CDR1 and CDR2 are ENHRY and SYGVKD. The V gene lost 0 bases and the J gene lost 0 bases, with 15 bases spanning the gap. The CDR3 nucleotides are TGTGCCATCAGTGAGTCGATGCTGACAGCTTATAGCAATCAGCCCCAGCATTTT. The encoded protein is CAISESMLTAYSNQPQHF.

J is TRBJ2-7 and V is TRBV24-1; D remains unclear. Trimming shortened V by 3 bases and J by 0 bases, and 2 bases separated the two germline ends. Germline CDR1 and CDR2: KGHDR and SFDVKD. The CDR3 consists of 12 residues. The CDR3 bases are TGTGCCACCAGTGATACCTCCTACGAGCAGTACTTC. This sequence encodes CATSDTSYEQYF.

At least ten counts were recorded for this clonotype. This chain links TRBV12-3 or TRBV12-4 with TRBJ1-2; no reliable D call. This CDR3 has 12 amino acids. The V and J ends lost 5 bases and 8 bases respectively, with 12 bases between them. Here the CDR3 DNA reads TGTGCCAGCAGTCCCGGGGTGGGCGGCTACACCTTC. Residues: CASSPGVGGYTF.

The rearrangement links TRBV7-9 to TRBJ1-1; TRBD1 aligns across 8 bases. The trim removed 4 bases at V and 1 base at J, leaving 5 bases unmatched. The CDR3 has 15 residues. Germline CDR1 reads SEHNR; CDR2 reads FQNEAQ (reference sequence). This chain's CDR3 is CASSSGQGSNTEAFF. CDR3 nucleotide sequence: TGTGCCAGCAGCTCAGGACAGGGCTCGAACACTGAAGCTTTCTTT.

The CDR3 bases are TGTGCCAGCAGCCACAGGGAGAACACTGAAGCTTTCTTT. Residues: CASSHRENTEAFF. The rearrangement links TRBV27 to TRBJ1-1; weak D call: TRBD1 (6 bases). This CDR3 has 13 amino acids. Germline CDR1 is MNHEY and CDR2 is SMNVEV (reference sequence). Trimming pared 6 bases from V and 1 base from J, leaving 9 bases between.

This chain links TRBV20-1 with TRBJ2-7; tentatively, D is TRBD1 (6 bases). The CDR3 sequence is 13 residues long. The germline V gene encodes CDR1 DFQATT and CDR2 SNEGSKA (reference sequence). V lost 6 bases, J lost 2 bases, and 14 bases lay in between. Here the CDR3 DNA reads TGCAGTGCGCTTTACAGGGCAACCTACGAGCAGTACTTC. Protein product: CSALYRATYEQYF.